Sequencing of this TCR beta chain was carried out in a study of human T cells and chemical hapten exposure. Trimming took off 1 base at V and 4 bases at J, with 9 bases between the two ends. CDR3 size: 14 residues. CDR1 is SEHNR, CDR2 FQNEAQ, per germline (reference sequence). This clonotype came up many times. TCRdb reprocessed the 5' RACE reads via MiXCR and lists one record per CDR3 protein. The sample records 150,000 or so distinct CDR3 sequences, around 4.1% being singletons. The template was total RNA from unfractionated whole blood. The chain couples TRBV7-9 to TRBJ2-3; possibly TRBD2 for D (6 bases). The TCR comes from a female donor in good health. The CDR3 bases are TGTGCCAGCAGCTTAGAACTAGCCGCAGATACGCAGTATTTT. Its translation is CASSLELAADTQYF. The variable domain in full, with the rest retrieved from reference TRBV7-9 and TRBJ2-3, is DTGVSQNPRHKITKRGQNVTFRCDPISEHNRLYWYRQTLGQGPEFLTYFQNEAQLEKSRLLSDRFSAERPKGSFSTLEIQRTEQGDSAMYLCASSLELAADTQYFGPGTRLTVL.